One sample yielded the 18 T cell receptor beta chains listed below, sequenced in a study of blood T cells in healthy people across ages (dated by TCRdb to between 2014 and 2017). The library was made by 5' RACE. Instrument on record: Illumina HiSeq 2500. A second PCR of roughly 7 to 11 cycles was performed with a sample-barcoded 5' primer and a J-beta primer mix. Clones were called with MiXCR by TCRdb after fastp trimmed the public reads at Q25, and only in-frame beta chains were retained. All rows with the same CDR3 protein become a single entry with the most common DNA and genes. Recorded for this sample are about 970,000 distinct CDR3 sequences; roughly 51% of them occurred a single time. The ten largest clones represent 20% to 25% of the sample. Sequenced material: blood. The receptors were gathered from an older woman in good health.

The rearrangement links TRBV6-6 to TRBJ2-5, with D perhaps TRBD2 (5 bases). The J call may not be correct, given that the DNA end is closer to TRBJ2-7. The CDR3 is 15 amino acids. Germline V gene data show CDR1 as MNHNY and CDR2 as SVGAGI (reference sequence). CDR3 residues: CASSSPREWSYEQYF. The CDR3 DNA is TGTGCCAGCAGTTCCCCTAGGGAGTGGTCCTACGAGCAGTACTTC.

The V and J genes are TRBV11-2 and TRBJ2-5; 8 bases map to TRBD1. With 8 bases clipped from V and 5 bases from J, the junction kept 13 bases outside the gene matches. The CDR3 has 15 residues. Germline V gene lookup returns CDR1 SGHAT and CDR2 FQNNGV. CDR3 DNA sequence: TGTGCCAGCGGGGGGAGCAGGGGGCGCGGGGAGACCCAGTACTTC. It yields the protein CASGGSRGRGETQYF.

The chain couples TRBV12-3 or TRBV12-4 to TRBJ1-6; D uncertain. Deletions cut 5 bases from V and 5 bases from J, with 10 bases between. The CDR3 is 14 residues long. CDR3 nucleotides: TGTGCCAGCAGTGTAGAGACGGATAATTCACCCCTCCACTTT. This encodes CASSVETDNSPLHF.

The chain links TRBV2 to TRBJ2-4; 10 nucleotides match TRBD2. J lost 7 bases, V lost 0 bases, and 6 bases had no gene match. Germline loops: CDR1 SNHLY, CDR2 FYNNEI. The CDR3 loop spans 16 amino acids. CDR3 nucleotide sequence: TGTGCCAGCAGTGAAGCGCCTAGCGGGAGTAAGAACATTCAGTACTTC. Translated, it gives CASSEAPSGSKNIQYF.

This sequence joins TRBV9 and TRBJ2-7; 10 nucleotides agree with TRBD1. V lost 0 bases, J lost 7 bases, and 4 bases stayed unmatched. CDR1 is SGDLS and CDR2 is YYNGEE in the germline V gene. The length of the CDR3 is 14 residues. The CDR3 spells CASSVGQGALEQYF. The CDR3 bases are TGTGCCAGCAGCGTAGGACAGGGGGCGCTTGAGCAGTACTTC.

This rearrangement joins TRBV14 to TRBJ2-3, with TRBD2 as a possible D gene (5 bases). Germline V gene lookup returns CDR1 SGHDN and CDR2 FVKESK. Trimming cost V 3 bases and J 6 bases, with 16 bases left between them. The CDR3 totals 15 residues. The CDR3 bases are TGTGCCAGCAGCCAGACTCTAGCCCCCGTGGATACGCAGTATTTT. Its protein product is CASSQTLAPVDTQYF.

This clonotype has a handful of counts. The rearrangement uses TRBV7-9 and TRBJ2-1; TRBD1 might be the D (6 bases). The V and J ends lost 5 bases and 5 bases respectively, with 13 bases between them. Per the germline V gene, CDR1 is SEHNR and CDR2 is FQNEAQ (reference sequence). This CDR3 is built from 14 residues. The CDR3 spells CASSPRTEDNEQFF. In nucleotides, the CDR3 is TGTGCCAGCAGCCCAAGGACAGAAGACAATGAGCAGTTCTTC.

This clonotype was picked up many times. V is TRBV7-2 and J is TRBJ2-7, with D tentatively TRBD2 (6 bases). The CDR3 extends over 17 amino acids. CDR1 is SGHTA, CDR2 FQGNSA, per germline. V lost 1 base and J 4 bases, leaving 20 bases between the germline ends. The chain's CDR3 is CASSLGASGGGRYEQYF. CDR3 DNA sequence: TGTGCCAGCAGCTTAGGGGCTAGTGGGGGAGGACGTTACGAGCAGTACTTC.

The V and J genes are TRBV20-1 and TRBJ2-7, with D possibly called TRBD1 or TRBD2 (5 bases each). The V end lost 6 bases, the J end lost 2 bases, and 17 bases lay between the germline ends. The CDR3 loop spans 14 amino acids. The germline gives CDR1 DFQATT, CDR2 SNEGSKA (reference sequence). CDR3 DNA sequence: TGCAGTGCCTTGGGGACCGTATCACCCTACGAGCAGTACTTC. It yields the protein CSALGTVSPYEQYF.

This clonotype was seen only a few times. The rearrangement uses TRBV12-3 or TRBV12-4 and TRBJ2-2; no reliable D call. Trimming left V 4 bases short and J 8 bases short, with 5 bases between. CDR3 length equals 11 residues. The CDR3 is CASSSVGELFF. The CDR3, as DNA: TGTGCCAGCAGTTCAGTTGGGGAGCTGTTTTTT.

The chain joins TRBV5-1 to TRBJ2-7, with TRBD2 matching over 9 bases. The CDR3 runs to 17 residues. Unmatched junction bases numbered 7, after V lost 0 bases and J lost 0 bases. The germline V gene encodes CDR1 SGHRS and CDR2 YFSETQ. Here the CDR3 DNA reads TGCGCCAGCAGCTTGGACTCTAGCGGGAAAAGCTCCTACGAGCAGTACTTC. Its translation: CASSLDSSGKSSYEQYF.

The chain couples TRBV4-1 to TRBJ2-1; D possibly corresponds to TRBD2 (5 bases). V was clipped by 3 bases and J by 8 bases, with 8 bases between them. Germline assignment: CDR1 MGHRA and CDR2 YSYEKL. The CDR3 spans 12 residues. The CDR3 bases are TGCGCCAGCAGCCAGGGAGCATATGAGCAGTTCTTC. It is translated as CASSQGAYEQFF.

The chain uses TRBV6-6 and TRBJ1-2, with a possible D match to TRBD1 (5 bases). This CDR3 comprises 12 residues. V was clipped by 5 bases and J by 4 bases, with 8 bases between them. Germline assignment: CDR1 MNHNY and CDR2 SVGAGI (reference sequence). The CDR3 sequence is CASSIRVYGYTF. DNA of the CDR3: TGTGCCAGCAGTATCAGGGTCTATGGCTACACCTTC.

This clonotype has only a few counts. The chain is built from TRBV20-1 and TRBJ2-3; no definite D call. From germline, CDR1 is DFQATT and CDR2 SNEGSKA (reference sequence). The V end was cut by 3 bases, the J end by 1 base, with 11 bases between. The CDR3 length is 14 residues. CDR3 protein: CSARVRGGTDTQYF. As DNA, the CDR3 is TGCAGTGCTAGGGTTCGCGGTGGCACAGATACGCAGTATTTT.

This chain connects TRBV12-3 or TRBV12-4 to TRBJ2-7; D is perhaps TRBD1 (6 bases). Deletions cut 1 base from V and 3 bases from J, with 10 bases between. There are 14 residues in the CDR3. The CDR3 reads CASSLEQGVYEQYF. The DNA of the CDR3 is TGTGCCAGCAGTTTAGAACAGGGAGTCTACGAGCAGTACTTC.

A few counts support this clonotype. The chain joins TRBV6-6 to TRBJ2-5, with no clear D. The CDR3 is made up of 12 amino acids. CDR1 is MNHNY and CDR2 is SVGAGI in the germline V gene (reference sequence). V lost 5 bases, J lost 6 bases, and 10 bases lay in between. CDR3 DNA: TGTGCCAGCAGTCCCCCTTTTAAGACCCAGTACTTC. This encodes CASSPPFKTQYF.

The chain links TRBV7-2 to TRBJ1-5; 8 nucleotides match TRBD1. The V gene's germline CDR1 is SGHTA and CDR2 FQGNSA. This CDR3 is built from 15 residues. The J segment lost 3 bases and the V segment lost 6 bases, leaving 7 bases of the junction unmatched. The CDR3 reads CASSLDRGNNQPQHF. In DNA form, the CDR3 reads TGTGCCAGCAGTCTAGACAGGGGAAACAATCAGCCCCAGCATTTT.

This clonotype came up a few times. The chain carries TRBV7-8 and TRBJ2-5; no firm D call. Germline V gene lookup returns CDR1 SGHVS and CDR2 FQNEAQ. Trimming pared 1 base from V and 6 bases from J, leaving 18 bases between. This CDR3 is built from 16 residues. The CDR3 region is CASSLESSGPGKTQYF. The CDR3, as DNA: TGTGCCAGCAGCTTAGAGTCATCCGGACCTGGGAAGACCCAGTACTTC.